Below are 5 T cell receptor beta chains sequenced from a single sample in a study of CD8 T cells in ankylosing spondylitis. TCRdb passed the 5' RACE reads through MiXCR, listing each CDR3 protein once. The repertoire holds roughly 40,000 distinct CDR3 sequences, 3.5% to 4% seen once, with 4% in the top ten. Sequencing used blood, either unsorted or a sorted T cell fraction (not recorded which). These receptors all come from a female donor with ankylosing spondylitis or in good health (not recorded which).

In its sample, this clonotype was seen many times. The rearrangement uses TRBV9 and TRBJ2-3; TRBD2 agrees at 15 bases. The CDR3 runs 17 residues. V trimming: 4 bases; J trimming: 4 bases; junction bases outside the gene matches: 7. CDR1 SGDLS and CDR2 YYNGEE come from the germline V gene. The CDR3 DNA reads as TGTGCCAGCAGCCCTGGGACTAGCGGGGGGCATTCAGATACGCAGTATTTT. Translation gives CASSPGTSGGHSDTQYF.

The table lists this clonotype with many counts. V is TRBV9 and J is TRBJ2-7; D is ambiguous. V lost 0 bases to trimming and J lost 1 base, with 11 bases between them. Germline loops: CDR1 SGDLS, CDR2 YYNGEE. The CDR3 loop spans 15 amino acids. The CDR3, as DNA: TGTGCCAGCAGCGTAGGGGCAGTACTTTCCTACGAGCAGTACTTC. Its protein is CASSVGAVLSYEQYF. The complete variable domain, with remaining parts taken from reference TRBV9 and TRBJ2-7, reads DSGVTQTPKHLITATGQRVTLRCSPRSGDLSVYWYQQSLDQGLQFLIQYYNGEERAKGNILERFSAQQFPDLHSELNLSSLELGDSALYFCASSVGAVLSYEQYFGPGTRLTVT.

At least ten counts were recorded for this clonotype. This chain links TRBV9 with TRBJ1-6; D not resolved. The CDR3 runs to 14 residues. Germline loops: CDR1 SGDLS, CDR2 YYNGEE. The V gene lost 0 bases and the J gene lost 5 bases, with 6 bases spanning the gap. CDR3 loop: CASSVDGNNSPLHF. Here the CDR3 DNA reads TGTGCCAGCAGCGTAGACGGGAATAATTCACCCCTCCACTTT. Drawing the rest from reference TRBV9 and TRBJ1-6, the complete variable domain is DSGVTQTPKHLITATGQRVTLRCSPRSGDLSVYWYQQSLDQGLQFLIQYYNGEERAKGNILERFSAQQFPDLHSELNLSSLELGDSALYFCASSVDGNNSPLHFGNGTRLTVT.

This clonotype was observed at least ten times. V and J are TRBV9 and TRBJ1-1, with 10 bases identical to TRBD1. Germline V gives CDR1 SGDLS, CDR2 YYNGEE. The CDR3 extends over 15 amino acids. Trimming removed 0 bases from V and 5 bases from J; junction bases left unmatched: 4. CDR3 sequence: CASSVEGTGVTEAFF. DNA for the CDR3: TGTGCCAGCAGCGTAGAGGGGACAGGGGTTACTGAAGCTTTCTTT.

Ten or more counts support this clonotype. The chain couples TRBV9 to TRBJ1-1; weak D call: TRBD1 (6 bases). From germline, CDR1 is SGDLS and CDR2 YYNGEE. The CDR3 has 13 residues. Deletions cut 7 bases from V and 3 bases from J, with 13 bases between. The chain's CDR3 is CASGRRGDTEAFF. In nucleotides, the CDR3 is TGTGCCAGCGGCAGGAGGGGGGACACTGAAGCTTTCTTT.